This note documents a single TCR beta chain sequence. The antigen it binds to is not known. Qualities for individual bases were not recorded, and no much larger clone is one base off. Cells with a CD4+CD8-CD45RO-CD45RA+ profile were isolated by FACS and defined as naive CD4+ T cells, and those with a CD8+CD4-CD45RA+CD27bright profile were defined as naive CD8+ T cells. The antibodies used for sorting targeted CD4 (RPA-T4), CD8 (SK1), CD27 (O323), CD45RA (HI100) and CD45RO (UCHL1). The sample originates from a study of healthy donors' naive CD4 and CD8 T cells (dated by TCRdb to the mid-2010s). Study-wide context: The donors were selected to cover three age groups of six people each (20-25, 40-50 and 60-70 years), had a mean age of nearly 45, and were half female. The peripheral blood mononuclear cells came from roughly 19 individuals who were healthy and unrelated. The study sequenced rearranged TCR alpha and beta chains from naive CD4+ and CD8+ T cells to test how TCR variation relates to lineage commitment. Donors were HLA-typed by sequencing at HLA-A, -B, -C, -DRB1, -DQB1 and -DPB1 using the SBTexcellerator protocol, an ABI3130xl analyzer and SBTengine software. For TCR alpha, a new primer set covering all functional IMGT alpha gene variants was designed, and the rest of the protocol matched the beta-chain workflow. Beyond this particular receptor, the publication reports: Bias between naive CD4+ and CD8+ cells was reportedly observed for most V and J gene segments, consistently across donors and independently of HLA genotype. Taken together, V genes, J genes and CDR3 charge appeared to account for roughly 13% of the variance in CD4/CD8 propensity, mostly acting in an additive way. The study did not directly address possible repertoire bias arising from homeostatic proliferation of naive T cells. Because alpha and beta chains were sequenced in bulk and could not be paired, combined chain effects were not evaluated. In both chains, CD4+ lineage was linked to a positively charged CDR3, whereas CD8+ lineage was linked to a negatively charged CDR3.

The instrument given in TCRdb is 454 GS FLX Titanium. A previously published linear amplification protocol was used to construct TCR libraries from about 500 ng of total RNA. Sequencing was carried out on the Roche/454 Genome Sequencer using Titanium chemistry. As for the authors' bioinformatics: From several of the healthy donors, under 80,000 rearranged TCR alpha transcripts were sequenced. Unique TCR clonotypes were defined by the CDR3 junction under IMGT nomenclature, and duplicate transcripts were removed. Using logistic regression in R 2.13.0, the researchers modeled CD4 versus CD8 status as a function of V and J genes, with an adjustment for donor effects and a Bonferroni correction for multiple testing. TCRdb passed the public sequencing reads through fastp at Q25 and MiXCR, retaining productive beta sequences. One record per CDR3 amino acid sequence lists the most common genes and DNA. TCRdb, not the authors, supplied the V and J calls. The sample contains about 200,000 distinct CDR3 sequences, about four fifths of them found a single time. The leading ten clones occupy less than 2.5% of the sample.

Germline trimming amounts to 1 base on V and 4 bases on J, with 3 as the count of junction bases outside the gene matches. From its cysteine to its phenylalanine, the CDR3 spans 14 amino acids. This entry keeps only the CDR3 DNA: 42 bases, framed from base 1. The germline V gene (reference sequence) provides CDR1 LNHDA and CDR2 SQIVND. The TCR sequence derives from a pool of human donors in good health; the sample pools cells from several healthy donors. This receptor chain uses TRBV19 and TRBJ1-1; 7 central nucleotides agree with TRBD1. The sample was naive CD4+ and CD8+ T cells sorted from blood, pooled from several donors. Explained via the paper, the cell subset or site label denotes: FACS-sorted naive CD4+ (CD45RO-CD45RA+) and naive CD8+ (CD45RA+CD27bright) T cells. The CDR3 sequence is CASSIGQGPTEAFF. In nucleotides, the sequence is TGTGCCAGTAGTATAGGACAGGGCCCCACTGAAGCTTTCTTT.